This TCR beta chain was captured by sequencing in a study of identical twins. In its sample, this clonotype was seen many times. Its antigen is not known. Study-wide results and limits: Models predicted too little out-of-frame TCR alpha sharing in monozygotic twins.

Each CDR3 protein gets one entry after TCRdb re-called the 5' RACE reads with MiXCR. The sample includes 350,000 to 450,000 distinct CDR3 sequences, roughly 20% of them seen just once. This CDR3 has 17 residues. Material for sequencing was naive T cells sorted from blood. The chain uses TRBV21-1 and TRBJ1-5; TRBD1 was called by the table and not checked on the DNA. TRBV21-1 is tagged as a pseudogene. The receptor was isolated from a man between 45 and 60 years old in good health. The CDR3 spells CASSKKKGPGTPSAQHF. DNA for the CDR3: TGTGCCAGCAGCAAAAAAAAGGGGCCGGGGACCCCTTCCGCCCAGCATTTT.